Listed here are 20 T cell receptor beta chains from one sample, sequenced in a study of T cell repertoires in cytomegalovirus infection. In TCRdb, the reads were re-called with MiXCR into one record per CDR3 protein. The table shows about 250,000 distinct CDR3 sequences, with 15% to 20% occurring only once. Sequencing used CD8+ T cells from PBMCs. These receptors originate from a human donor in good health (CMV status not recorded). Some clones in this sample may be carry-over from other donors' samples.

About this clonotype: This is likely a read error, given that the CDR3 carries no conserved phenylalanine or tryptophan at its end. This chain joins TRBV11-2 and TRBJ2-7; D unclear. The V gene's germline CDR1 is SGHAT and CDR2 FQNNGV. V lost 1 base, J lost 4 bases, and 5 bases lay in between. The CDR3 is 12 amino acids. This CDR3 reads CASSLGLYEQYL. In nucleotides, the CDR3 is TGTGCCAGCAGCTTAGGACTGTACGAGCAGTACCTC.

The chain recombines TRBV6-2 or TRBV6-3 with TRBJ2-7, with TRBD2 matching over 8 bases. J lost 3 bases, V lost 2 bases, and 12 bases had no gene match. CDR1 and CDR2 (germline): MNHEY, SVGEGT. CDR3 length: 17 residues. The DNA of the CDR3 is TGTGCCAGCAGTTACGGTTGGGCTAGCGGGTCCTACTACGAGCAGTACTTC. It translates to CASSYGWASGSYYEQYF.

This CDR3 is CASSPIDTLQETQYF. DNA of the CDR3: TGTGCCAGCAGTCCGATCGACACATTACAAGAGACCCAGTACTTC. This chain links TRBV28 with TRBJ2-5; D not certain. This CDR3 region has 15 residues. Trimming took 5 bases from V and 2 from J, leaving 15 bases between them. The germline V gene has CDR1 MDHEN and CDR2 SYDVKM.

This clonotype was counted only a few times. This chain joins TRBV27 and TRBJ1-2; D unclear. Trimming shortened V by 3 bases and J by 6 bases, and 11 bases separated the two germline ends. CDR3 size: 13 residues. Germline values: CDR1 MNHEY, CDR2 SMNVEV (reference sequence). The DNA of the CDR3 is TGTGCCAGCAGTTTCGGGTCGGTGGATGGCTACACCTTC. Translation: CASSFGSVDGYTF.

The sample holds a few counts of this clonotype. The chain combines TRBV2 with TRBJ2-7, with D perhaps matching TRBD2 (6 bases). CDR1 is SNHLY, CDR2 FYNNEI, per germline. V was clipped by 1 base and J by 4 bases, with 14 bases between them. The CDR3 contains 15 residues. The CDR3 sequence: CASSEEGASVYEQYF. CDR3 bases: TGTGCCAGCAGTGAAGAAGGGGCTAGCGTTTACGAGCAGTACTTC.

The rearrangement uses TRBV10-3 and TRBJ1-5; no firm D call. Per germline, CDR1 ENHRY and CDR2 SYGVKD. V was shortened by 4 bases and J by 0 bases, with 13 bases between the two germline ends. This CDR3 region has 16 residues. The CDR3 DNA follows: TGTGCCATCAGTGTTGGCAACCCCTATAGCAATCAGCCCCAGCATTTT. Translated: CAISVGNPYSNQPQHF.

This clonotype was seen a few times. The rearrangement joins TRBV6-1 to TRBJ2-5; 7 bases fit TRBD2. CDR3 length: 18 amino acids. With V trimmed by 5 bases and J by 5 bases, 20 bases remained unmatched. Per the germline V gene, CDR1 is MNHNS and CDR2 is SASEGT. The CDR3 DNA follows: TGTGCCAGCAGTCTACGGGGGGAGGGCTTAGGGAGTCCGGAGACCCAGTACTTC. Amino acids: CASSLRGEGLGSPETQYF.

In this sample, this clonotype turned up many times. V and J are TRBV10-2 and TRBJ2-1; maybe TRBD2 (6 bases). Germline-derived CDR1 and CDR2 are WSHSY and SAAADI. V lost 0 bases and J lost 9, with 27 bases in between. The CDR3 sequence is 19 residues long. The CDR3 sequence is CASSESFGVWAGTWSEQFF. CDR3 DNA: TGCGCCAGCAGTGAGTCGTTTGGGGTCTGGGCGGGGACCTGGAGTGAGCAGTTCTTC.

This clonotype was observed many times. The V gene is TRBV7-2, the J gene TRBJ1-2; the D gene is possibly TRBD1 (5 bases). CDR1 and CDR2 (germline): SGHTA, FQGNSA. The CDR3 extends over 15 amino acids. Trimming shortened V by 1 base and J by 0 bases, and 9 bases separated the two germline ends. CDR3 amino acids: CASSLEGAANYGYTF. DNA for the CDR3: TGTGCCAGCAGCTTAGAAGGGGCAGCTAACTATGGCTACACCTTC.

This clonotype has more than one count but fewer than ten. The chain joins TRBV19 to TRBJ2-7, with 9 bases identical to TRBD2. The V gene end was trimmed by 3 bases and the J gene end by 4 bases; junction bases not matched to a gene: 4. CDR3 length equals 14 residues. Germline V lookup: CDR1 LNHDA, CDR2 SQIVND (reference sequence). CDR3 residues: CASSIGLAGYEQYF. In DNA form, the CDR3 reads TGTGCCAGTAGTATCGGGCTAGCGGGGTACGAGCAGTACTTC.

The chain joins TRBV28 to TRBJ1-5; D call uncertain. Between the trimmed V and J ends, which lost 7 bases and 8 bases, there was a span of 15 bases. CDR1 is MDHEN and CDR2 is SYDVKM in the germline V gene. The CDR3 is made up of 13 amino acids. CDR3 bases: TGTGCCAGCACCCTAGAGTTCGTGGAGCCCCAGCATTTT. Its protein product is CASTLEFVEPQHF.

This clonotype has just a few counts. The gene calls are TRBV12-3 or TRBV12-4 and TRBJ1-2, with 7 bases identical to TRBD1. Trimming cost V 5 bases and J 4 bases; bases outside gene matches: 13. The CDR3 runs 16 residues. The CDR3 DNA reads TGTGCCAGCAGTACGAGGACAGGACAAAGCCCCTATGGCTACACCTTC. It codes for CASSTRTGQSPYGYTF.

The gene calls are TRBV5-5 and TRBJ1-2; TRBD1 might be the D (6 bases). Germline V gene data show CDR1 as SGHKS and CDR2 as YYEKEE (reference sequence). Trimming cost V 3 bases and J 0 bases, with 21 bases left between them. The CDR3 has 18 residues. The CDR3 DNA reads TGTGCCAGCAGCTCGGGGCCGGGGGCGGGAGTCGCTAACTATGGCTACACCTTC. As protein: CASSSGPGAGVANYGYTF.

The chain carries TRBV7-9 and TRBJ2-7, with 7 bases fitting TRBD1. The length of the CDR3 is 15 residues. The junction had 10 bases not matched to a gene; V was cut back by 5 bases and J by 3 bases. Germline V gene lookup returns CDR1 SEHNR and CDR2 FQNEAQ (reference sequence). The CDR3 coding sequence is TGTGCCAGCAGCCCACCGGGACAGAGTAACTACGAGCAGTACTTC. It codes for CASSPPGQSNYEQYF.

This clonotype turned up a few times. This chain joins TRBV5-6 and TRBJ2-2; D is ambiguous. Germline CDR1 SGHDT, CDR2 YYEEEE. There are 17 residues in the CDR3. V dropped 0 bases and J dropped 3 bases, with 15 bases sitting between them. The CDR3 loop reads CASSLANEAGDTGELFF. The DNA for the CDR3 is TGTGCCAGCAGCTTGGCCAATGAGGCAGGCGACACCGGGGAGCTGTTTTTT. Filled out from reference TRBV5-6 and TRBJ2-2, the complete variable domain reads DAGVTQSPTHLIKTRGQQVTLRCSPKSGHDTVSWYQQALGQGPQFIFQYYEEEERQRGNFPDRFSGHQFPNYSSELNVNALLLGDSALYLCASSLANEAGDTGELFFGEGSRLTVL.

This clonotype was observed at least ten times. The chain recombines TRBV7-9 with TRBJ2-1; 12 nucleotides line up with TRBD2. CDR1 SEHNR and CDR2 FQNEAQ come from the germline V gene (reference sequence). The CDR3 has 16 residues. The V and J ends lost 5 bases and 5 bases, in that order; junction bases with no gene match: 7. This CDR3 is CASSARLAGENNEQFF. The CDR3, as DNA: TGTGCCAGCAGCGCAAGACTAGCGGGGGAGAACAATGAGCAGTTCTTC.

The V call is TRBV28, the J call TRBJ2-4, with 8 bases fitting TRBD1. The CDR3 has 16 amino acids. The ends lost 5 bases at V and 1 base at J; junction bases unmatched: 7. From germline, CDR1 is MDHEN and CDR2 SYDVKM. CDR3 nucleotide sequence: TGTGCCAGCAGTATAATTCGACAGGGGGCCAAAAACATTCAGTACTTC. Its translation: CASSIIRQGAKNIQYF.

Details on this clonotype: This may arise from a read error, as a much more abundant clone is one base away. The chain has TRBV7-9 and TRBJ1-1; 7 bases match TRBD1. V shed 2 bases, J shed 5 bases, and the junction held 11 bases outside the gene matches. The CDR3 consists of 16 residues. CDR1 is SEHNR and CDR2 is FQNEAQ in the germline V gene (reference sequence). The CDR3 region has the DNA TGTGCCAGCAGCTTAAGCATAGGGGGCCCGGGTACTGAAGCTTTCTTT. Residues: CASSLSIGGPGTEAFF.

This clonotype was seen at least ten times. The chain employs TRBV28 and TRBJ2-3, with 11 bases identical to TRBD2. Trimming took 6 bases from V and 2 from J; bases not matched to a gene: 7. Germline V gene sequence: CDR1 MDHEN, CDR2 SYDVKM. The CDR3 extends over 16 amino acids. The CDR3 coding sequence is TGTGCCAGCAGGGAGACTAGCGGGGTGTTCACAGATACGCAGTATTTT. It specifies CASRETSGVFTDTQYF.

CDR3 sequence (DNA): TGTGCCAGCAGCAGGGACAGACTACCAAGACAACTTAACTATGGCTACACCTTC. Encoded protein: CASSRDRLPRQLNYGYTF. The gene calls are TRBV12-3 or TRBV12-4 and TRBJ1-2; 7 positions agree with TRBD1. The junction had 17 bases not matched to a gene; V was cut back by 6 bases and J by 1 base. CDR3 length: 18 amino acids.